Reported below is one T cell receptor beta chain. Its antigen is as yet unknown. This sample is part of a study of shared clonotypes between healthy human individuals. Study-wide results and caveats: Naive subsets, compared against memory subsets, generally had larger estimated richness values.

Libraries were prepared by immunoSEQ multiplex PCR; TCRdb keeps only in-frame clonotypes and omits some of them. Altogether about 2.4 million clones are present, more than 85% being singletons, with the ten largest covering about 0.34%. V trimming: 3 bases; J trimming: 1 base; junction bases outside the gene matches: 6. From germline, CDR1 is SGHRS and CDR2 YFSETQ. This CDR3 comprises 18 residues. The sample taken for sequencing was naive CD4+ T cells from PBMCs. The subset denotes: CD45RA+ positively selected. This chain joins TRBV5-1 and TRBJ2-2, with TRBD2 matching 13 bases. This receptor was identified in a man aged 18 to 30 in good health. Some clones in this sample may be carry-over from other donors' samples. The CDR3 region is CASSSGTSGAMNTGELFF. The CDR3, as DNA: TGCGCCAGCAGCTCCGGGACTAGCGGGGCTATGAACACCGGGGAGCTGTTTTTT.